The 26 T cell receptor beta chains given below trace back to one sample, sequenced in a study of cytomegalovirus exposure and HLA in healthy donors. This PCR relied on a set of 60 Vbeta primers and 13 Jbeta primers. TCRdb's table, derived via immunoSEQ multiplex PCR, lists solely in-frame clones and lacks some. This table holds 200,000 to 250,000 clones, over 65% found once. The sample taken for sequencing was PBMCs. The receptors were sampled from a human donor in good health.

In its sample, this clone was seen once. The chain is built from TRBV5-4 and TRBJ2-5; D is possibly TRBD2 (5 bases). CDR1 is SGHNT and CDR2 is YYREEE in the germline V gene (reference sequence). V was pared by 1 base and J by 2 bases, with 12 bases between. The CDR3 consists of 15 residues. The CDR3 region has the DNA TGTGCCAGCAGCTTGACGGGAATCGATCAAGAGACCCAGTACTTC. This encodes CASSLTGIDQETQYF.

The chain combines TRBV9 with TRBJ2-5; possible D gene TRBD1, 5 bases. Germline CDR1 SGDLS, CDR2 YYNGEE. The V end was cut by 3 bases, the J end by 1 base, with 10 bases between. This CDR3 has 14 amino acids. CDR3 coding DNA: TGTGCCAGCAGCGACTCAGGGATCCAAGAGACCCAGTACTTC. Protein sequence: CASSDSGIQETQYF.

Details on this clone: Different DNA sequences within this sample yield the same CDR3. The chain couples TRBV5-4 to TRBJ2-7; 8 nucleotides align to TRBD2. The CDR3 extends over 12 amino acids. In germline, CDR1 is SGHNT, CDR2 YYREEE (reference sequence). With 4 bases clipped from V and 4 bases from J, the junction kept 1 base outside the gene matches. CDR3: CASSPGGYEQYF. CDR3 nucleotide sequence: TGTGCCAGCAGCCCGGGAGGGTACGAGCAGTACTTC.

CDR3 sequence reads: CASSSLVGGNTEAFF. The DNA for the CDR3 is TGCGCCAGCAGCTCCCTGGTGGGAGGGAACACTGAAGCTTTCTTT. The chain links TRBV5-1 to TRBJ1-1; D unclear. In germline, CDR1 is SGHRS, CDR2 YFSETQ. The CDR3 length is 15 residues. The V gene lost 3 bases and the J gene lost 1 base, with 13 bases spanning the gap.

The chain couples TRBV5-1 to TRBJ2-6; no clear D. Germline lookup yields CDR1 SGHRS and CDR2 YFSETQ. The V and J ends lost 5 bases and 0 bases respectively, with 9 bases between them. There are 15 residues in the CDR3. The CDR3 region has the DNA TGCGCCAGCAGATCTCAACTCTCTGGGGCCAACGTCCTGACTTTC. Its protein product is CASRSQLSGANVLTF.

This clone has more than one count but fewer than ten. The CDR3 sequence: CASSGAGLYGYTF. CDR3 DNA sequence: TGTGCCAGCAGTGGGGCGGGGCTCTATGGCTACACCTTC. This chain joins TRBV6-1 and TRBJ1-2; a weak D match, TRBD1 (5 bases). Germline-derived CDR1 and CDR2 are MNHNS and SASEGT. The CDR3 is 13 amino acids. V was trimmed by 4 bases and J by 4 bases, leaving 10 bases between them.

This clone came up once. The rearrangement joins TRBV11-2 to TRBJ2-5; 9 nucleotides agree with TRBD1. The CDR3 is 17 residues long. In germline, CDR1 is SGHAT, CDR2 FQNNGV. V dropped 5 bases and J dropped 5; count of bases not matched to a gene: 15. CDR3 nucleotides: TGTGCCAGCAGCATTGGGTTCGCAACAGGGGGCAGGGAGACCCAGTACTTC. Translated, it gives CASSIGFATGGRETQYF.

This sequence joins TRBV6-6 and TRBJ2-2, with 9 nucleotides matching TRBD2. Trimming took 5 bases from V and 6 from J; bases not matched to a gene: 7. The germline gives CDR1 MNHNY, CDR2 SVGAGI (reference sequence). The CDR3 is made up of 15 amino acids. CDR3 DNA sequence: TGTGCCAGCAGTCAGGGACTAGCAGACCCCGGGGAGCTGTTTTTT. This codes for CASSQGLADPGELFF.

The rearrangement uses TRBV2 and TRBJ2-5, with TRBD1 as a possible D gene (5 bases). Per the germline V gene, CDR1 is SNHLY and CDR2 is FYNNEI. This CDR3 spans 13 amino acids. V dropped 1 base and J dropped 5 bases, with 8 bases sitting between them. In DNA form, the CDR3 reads TGTGCCAGCAGTGAAGGCAGGGTTGAGACCCAGTACTTC. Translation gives CASSEGRVETQYF.

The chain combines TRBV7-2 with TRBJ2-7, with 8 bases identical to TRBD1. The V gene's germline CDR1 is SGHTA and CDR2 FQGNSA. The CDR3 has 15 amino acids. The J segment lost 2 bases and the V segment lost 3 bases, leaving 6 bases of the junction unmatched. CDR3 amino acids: CASSFSGQGPYEQYF. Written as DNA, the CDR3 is TGTGCCAGCAGCTTTTCCGGACAGGGACCCTACGAGCAGTACTTC. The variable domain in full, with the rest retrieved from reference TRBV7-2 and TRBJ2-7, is GAGVSQSPSNKVTEKGKDVELRCDPISGHTALYWYRQSLGQGLEFLIYFQGNSAPDKSGLPSDRFSAERTGGSVSTLTIQRTQQEDSAVYLCASSFSGQGPYEQYFGPGTRLTVT.

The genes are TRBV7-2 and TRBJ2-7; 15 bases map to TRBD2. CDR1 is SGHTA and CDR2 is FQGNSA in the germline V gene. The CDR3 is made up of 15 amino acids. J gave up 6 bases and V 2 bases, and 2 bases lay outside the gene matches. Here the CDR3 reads CASSLRTSGRGEQYF. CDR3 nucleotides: TGTGCCAGCAGCTTACGGACTAGCGGGAGGGGCGAGCAGTACTTC.

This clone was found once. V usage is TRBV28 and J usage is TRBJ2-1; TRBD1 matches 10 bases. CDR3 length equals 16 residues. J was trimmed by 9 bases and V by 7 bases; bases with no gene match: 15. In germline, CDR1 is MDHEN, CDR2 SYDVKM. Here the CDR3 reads CASTLGTGEFLGEQFF. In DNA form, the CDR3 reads TGTGCCAGCACCCTTGGGACAGGGGAGTTTTTGGGTGAGCAGTTCTTC.

In nucleotides, the CDR3 is TGTGCCAGTAGTATAAACAGCGGGACCGGGGAGCTGTTTTTT. Encoded protein: CASSINSGTGELFF. V and J are TRBV19 and TRBJ2-2; D is possibly TRBD2 (6 bases). V lost 2 bases and J 5 bases, leaving 9 bases between the germline ends. The CDR3 has 14 amino acids. Germline V gene data show CDR1 as LNHDA and CDR2 as SQIVND (reference sequence).

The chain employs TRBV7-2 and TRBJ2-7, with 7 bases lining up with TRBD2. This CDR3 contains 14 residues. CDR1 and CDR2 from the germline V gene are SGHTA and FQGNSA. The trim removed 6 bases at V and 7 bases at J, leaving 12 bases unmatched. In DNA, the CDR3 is TGTGCCAGCAGAGGTGCTGGACTAGTTTCGGAGCAGTACTTC. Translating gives CASRGAGLVSEQYF.

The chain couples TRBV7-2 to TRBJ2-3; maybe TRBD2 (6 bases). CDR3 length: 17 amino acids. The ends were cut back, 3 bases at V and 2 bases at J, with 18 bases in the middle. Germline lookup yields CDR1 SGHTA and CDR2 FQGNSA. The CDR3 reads CASSLRAPGVSTDTQYF. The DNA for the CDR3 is TGTGCCAGCAGCTTGAGGGCACCGGGAGTATCCACAGATACGCAGTATTTT.

The CDR3, as DNA: TGTGCCAGCAGCTTAAATACCGGGACTAGCGGGAAGAATGAGCAGTTCTTC. This codes for CASSLNTGTSGKNEQFF. The V call is TRBV7-3, the J call TRBJ2-1, with TRBD2 matching over 13 bases. The CDR3 covers 17 residues. V shed 1 base, J shed 7 bases, and the junction held 7 bases outside the gene matches. Germline lookup yields CDR1 SGHTA and CDR2 FQGTGA.

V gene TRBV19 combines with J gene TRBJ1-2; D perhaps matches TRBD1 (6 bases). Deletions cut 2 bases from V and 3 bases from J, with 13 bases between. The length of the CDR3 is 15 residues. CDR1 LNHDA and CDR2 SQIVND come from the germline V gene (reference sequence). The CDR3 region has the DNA TGTGCCAGTAGTATATCGGCAGGGGATCACTATGGCTACACCTTC. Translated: CASSISAGDHYGYTF.

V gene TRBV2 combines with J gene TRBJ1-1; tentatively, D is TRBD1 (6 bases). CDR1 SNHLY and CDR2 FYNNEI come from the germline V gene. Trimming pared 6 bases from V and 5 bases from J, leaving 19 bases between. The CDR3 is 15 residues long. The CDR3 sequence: CASSANRERKTEAFF. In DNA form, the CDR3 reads TGTGCCAGCAGCGCAAACAGGGAAAGGAAGACTGAAGCTTTCTTT.

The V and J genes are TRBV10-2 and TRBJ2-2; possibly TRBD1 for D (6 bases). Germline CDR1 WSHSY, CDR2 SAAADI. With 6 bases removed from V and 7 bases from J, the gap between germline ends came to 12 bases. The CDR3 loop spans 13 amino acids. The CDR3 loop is CASRDRKGGELFF. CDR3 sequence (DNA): TGCGCCAGCAGAGACAGGAAGGGCGGGGAGCTGTTTTTT.

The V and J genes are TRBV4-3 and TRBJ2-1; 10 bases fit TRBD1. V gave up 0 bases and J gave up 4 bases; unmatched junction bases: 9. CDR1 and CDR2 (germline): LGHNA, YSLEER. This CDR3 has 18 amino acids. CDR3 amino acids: CASSQDRDRGGGYNEQFF. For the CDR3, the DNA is TGCGCCAGCAGCCAAGATCGGGACAGGGGCGGGGGATACAATGAGCAGTTCTTC.

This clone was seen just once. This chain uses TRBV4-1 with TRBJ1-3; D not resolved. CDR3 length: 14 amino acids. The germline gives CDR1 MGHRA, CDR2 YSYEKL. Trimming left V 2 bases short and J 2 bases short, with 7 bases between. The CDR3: CASSQYGPGNTIYF. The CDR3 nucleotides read TGCGCCAGCAGCCAATATGGCCCTGGAAACACCATATATTTT.

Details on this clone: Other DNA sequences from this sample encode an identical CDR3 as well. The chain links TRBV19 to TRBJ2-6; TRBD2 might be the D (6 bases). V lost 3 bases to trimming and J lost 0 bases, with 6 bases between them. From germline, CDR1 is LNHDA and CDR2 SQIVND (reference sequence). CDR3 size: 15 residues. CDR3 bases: TGTGCCAGTAGTATCGGGGGCTCTGGGGCCAACGTCCTGACTTTC. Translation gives CASSIGGSGANVLTF.

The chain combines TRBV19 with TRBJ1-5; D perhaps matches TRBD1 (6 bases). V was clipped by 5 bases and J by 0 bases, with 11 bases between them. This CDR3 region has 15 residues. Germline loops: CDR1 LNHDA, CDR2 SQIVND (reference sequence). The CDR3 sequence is CASSGGRNSNQPQHF. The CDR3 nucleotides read TGTGCCAGTAGTGGGGGCAGGAATAGCAATCAGCCCCAGCATTTT.

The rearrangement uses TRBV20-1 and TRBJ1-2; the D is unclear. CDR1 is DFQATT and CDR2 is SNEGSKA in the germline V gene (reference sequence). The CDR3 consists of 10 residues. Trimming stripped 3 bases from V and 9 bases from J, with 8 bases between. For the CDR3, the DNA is TGCAGTGCTAGTCCCGGGAGCTACACCTTC. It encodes CSASPGSYTF.

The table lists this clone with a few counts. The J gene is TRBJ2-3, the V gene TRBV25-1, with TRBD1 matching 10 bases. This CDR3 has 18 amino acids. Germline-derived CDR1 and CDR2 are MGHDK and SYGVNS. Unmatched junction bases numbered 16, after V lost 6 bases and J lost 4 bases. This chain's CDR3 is CASRPKPRQGAGADTQYF. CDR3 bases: TGTGCCAGCAGACCAAAGCCTAGACAGGGGGCCGGCGCAGATACGCAGTATTTT. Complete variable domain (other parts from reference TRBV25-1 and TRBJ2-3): EADIYQTPRYLVIGTGKKITLECSQTMGHDKMYWYQQDPGMELHLIHYSYGVNSTEKGDLSSESTVSRIRTEHFPLTLESARPSHTSQYLCASRPKPRQGAGADTQYFGPGTRLTVL.

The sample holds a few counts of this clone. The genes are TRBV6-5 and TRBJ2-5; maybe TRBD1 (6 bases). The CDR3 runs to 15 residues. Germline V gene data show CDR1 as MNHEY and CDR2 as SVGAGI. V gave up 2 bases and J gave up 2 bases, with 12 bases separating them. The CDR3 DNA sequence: TGTGCCAGCAGTTACATGGGGGCGAGGCAAGAGACCCAGTACTTC. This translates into CASSYMGARQETQYF.